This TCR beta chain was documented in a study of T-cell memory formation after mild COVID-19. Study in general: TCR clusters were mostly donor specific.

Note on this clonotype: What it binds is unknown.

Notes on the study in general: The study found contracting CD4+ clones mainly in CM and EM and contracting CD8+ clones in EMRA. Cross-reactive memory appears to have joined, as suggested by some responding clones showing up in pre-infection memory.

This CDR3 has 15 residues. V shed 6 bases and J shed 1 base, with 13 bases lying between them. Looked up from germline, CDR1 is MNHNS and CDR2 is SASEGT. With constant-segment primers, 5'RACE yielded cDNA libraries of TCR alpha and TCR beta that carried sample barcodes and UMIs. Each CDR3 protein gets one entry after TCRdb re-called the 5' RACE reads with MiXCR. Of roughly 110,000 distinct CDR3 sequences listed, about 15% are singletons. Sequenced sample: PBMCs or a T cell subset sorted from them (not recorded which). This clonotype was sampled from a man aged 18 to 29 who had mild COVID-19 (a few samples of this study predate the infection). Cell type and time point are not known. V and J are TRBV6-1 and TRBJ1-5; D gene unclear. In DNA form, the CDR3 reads TGTGCCAGCAGGCCCACAGTGGCGAGCAATCAGCCCCAGCATTTT. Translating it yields CASRPTVASNQPQHF.